This is a list of T cell receptor beta chains from one sample in a study of blood T cell repertoires in COVID-19. The protocol was immunoSEQ multiplex PCR, while the TCRdb copy is restricted to in-frame clones and leaves out a portion. Of about 46,000 clones listed, 80% to 90% are singletons. The specimen was peripheral blood. The receptor source for this set is a man between 45 and 60 years old with acute or convalescent COVID-19. Both conserved end residues are part of each CDR3. The D gene is left open where the match is weak. Size is omitted from some rows. Given values are once, few, many or a class for expanded clones.

clone_size j_call v_call d_call cdr3_nt cdr3_aa
NA TRBJ2-3 TRBV28 TRBD1 TGTGCCTCCAGGGACAGAACATCCACAGATACGCAGTATTTT CASRDRTSTDTQYF
few TRBJ1-1 TRBV11-3 NA TGTGCCAGCAGCCTCAGGGAGGGGACTGAAGCTTTCTTT CASSLREGTEAFF
NA TRBJ1-1 TRBV18 NA TGTGCCAGCTCCAGACAGTCTCCGAACACTGAAGCTTTCTTT CASSRQSPNTEAFF
NA TRBJ2-1 TRBV18 NA TGTGCCAGCTCTTTACCAGGGTACAATGAGCAGTTCTTC CASSLPGYNEQFF
once TRBJ1-1 TRBV7-2 NA TGTGCCAGCAGCTTAGGCCCCCTCCATTTCTCAGGGGCTGAAGCTTTCTTT CASSLGPLHFSGAEAFF
NA TRBJ2-1 TRBV18 TRBD2 TGTGCCAGCTCACACGGACTAGGGTTTGGCGTCCCCAATGAGCAGTTCTTC CASSHGLGFGVPNEQFF
NA TRBJ2-1 TRBV27 TRBD1 TGTGCCAGCAGTTTCGGGACAGGGGGCGTTGAGCAGTTCTTC CASSFGTGGVEQFF
once TRBJ2-2 TRBV19 TRBD1 TGTGCCAGTAGTATATCACAGGGGCGGGCCGGGGAGCTGTTTTTT CASSISQGRAGELFF
NA TRBJ2-7 TRBV10-3 TRBD1 TGTGCCATCAGTGGCAATCGGGACAGCTCCTACGAGCAGTACTTC CAISGNRDSSYEQYF
once TRBJ2-2 TRBV5-1 TRBD2 TGCGCCAGCAGCTTCACCGGGACTAGCGGGGCCAACACCGGGGAGCTGTTTTTT CASSFTGTSGANTGELFF
NA TRBJ2-7 TRBV18 NA TGTGCCAGCTCACCACCGGTTCAGGGTACGAGCGAGCAGTACTTC CASSPPVQGTSEQYF
NA TRBJ2-5 TRBV3-1/TRBV3-2 NA TGTGCCAGCAGCCAAGTTTCCTCGACCCAGTACTTC CASSQVSSTQYF
NA TRBJ1-3 TRBV6-1 NA TGTGCCAGCAGTGAAACTCGTTGGGCCGAGGGCGAAGCTGGAAACACCATATATTTT CASSETRWAEGEAGNTIYF
NA TRBJ1-1 TRBV7-2 TRBD1 TGTGCCAGCAGCAGGGGGGGGACAGGGAACACTGAAGCTTTCTTT CASSRGGTGNTEAFF
NA TRBJ1-5 TRBV5-5 TRBD1 TGTGCCAGCAGCTTGGGAGCGGGACAGGGGGGGAATCAGCCCCAGCATTTT CASSLGAGQGGNQPQHF
NA TRBJ1-3 TRBV10-3 NA TGTGCCATCAGTGAGTCAGCAGGGTCTGGAAACACCATATATTTT CAISESAGSGNTIYF
NA TRBJ2-3 TRBV7-2 TRBD2 TGTGCCAGCAGCTTGGCTAGCGGGAGTGTCACAGATACGCAGTATTTT CASSLASGSVTDTQYF
once TRBJ1-2 TRBV5-1 NA TGCGCCAGCAGCTTGAGCGCAGGGAATAACTATGGCTACACCTTC CASSLSAGNNYGYTF
once TRBJ1-3 TRBV7-8 TRBD1 TGTGCCAGCAGCTTAGTTCGGGGGACAGGGACGGGAAACACCATATATTTT CASSLVRGTGTGNTIYF
NA TRBJ1-5 TRBV6-6 NA TGTGCCAGCAGGCCGACAGGTGGAAATCAGCCCCAGCATTTT CASRPTGGNQPQHF
NA TRBJ1-4 TRBV4-3 NA TGCGCCAGCAGCGGGGGGGTCGGTAATGAAAAACTGTTTTTT CASSGGVGNEKLFF
NA TRBJ2-7 TRBV6-2/TRBV6-3 NA TGTGCCAGCAGTCGTCCGGGAGACTACGAGCAGTACTTC CASSRPGDYEQYF
once TRBJ1-2 TRBV5-8 TRBD1 TGTGCTAACAGGGCCCCGGACAGGGCTAACTATGGCTACACCTTC CANRAPDRANYGYTF
NA TRBJ1-1 TRBV7-3 TRBD1 TGTGCCAGCTCTTTACAGGGGAATGGCGAAGCTTTCTTT CASSLQGNGEAFF
NA TRBJ1-5 TRBV10-3 NA TGTGCCATCAGTGTAGAAGGGGGCAATCAGCCCCAGCATTTT CAISVEGGNQPQHF